What follows are 32 T cell receptor beta chains derived from one specimen sequenced in a study of early T cells in non-severe SARS-CoV-2 infection. TCRdb redid the calling of the 5' RACE reads with MiXCR, one entry per CDR3 protein. The sample contains about 50,000 distinct CDR3 sequences, less than 10% of which appear only once. The sequencing used whole blood, collected at baseline. The receptors here all came from an adult who was a healthcare worker with PCR-confirmed SARS-CoV-2 infection or an uninfected control (not recorded which).

This clonotype was counted only a few times. The J gene is TRBJ2-7, the V gene TRBV20-1; no definite D call. Trimming removed 0 bases from V and 1 base from J, with 13 bases in between. The CDR3 sequence is 15 residues long. CDR1 is DFQATT, CDR2 SNEGSKA, per germline (reference sequence). DNA of the CDR3: TGCAGTGCTAGAGATGGGCGTAAGATATCCTACGAGCAGTACTTC. Amino acid sequence: CSARDGRKISYEQYF.

Details on this clonotype: One junction end disagrees with the germline gene, perhaps due to a read error. The genes are TRBV29-1 and TRBJ2-7, with unresolved D. CDR3 length: 13 residues. Per the germline V gene, CDR1 is SQVTM and CDR2 is ANQGSEA. CDR3 in amino acids: CSVFIPAYYGQYF. As DNA, the CDR3 is TGCAGCGTTTTTATTCCAGCCTACTACGGGCAGTACTTC.

This clonotype was picked up a small number of times. This chain links TRBV5-1 with TRBJ2-6; maybe TRBD1 (6 bases). V shed 9 bases and J shed 1 base, with 23 bases lying between them. Germline V gene lookup returns CDR1 SGHRS and CDR2 YFSETQ. The CDR3 spans 18 residues. The CDR3 loop is CANSPRDIPSSGANVLTF. The CDR3 nucleotides are TGCGCCAACTCTCCCCGGGACATCCCTTCTTCTGGGGCCAACGTCCTGACTTTC.

The table lists this clonotype with many counts. This chain links TRBV7-6 with TRBJ2-7; 10 nucleotides agree with TRBD2. Germline V gene sequence: CDR1 SGHVS, CDR2 FNYEAQ. V was clipped by 1 base and J by 3 bases; unmatched bases: 6. This CDR3 has 16 amino acids. The CDR3 loop reads CASSLGTASGSYEQYF. DNA for the CDR3: TGTGCCAGCAGCTTAGGTACGGCTAGCGGGAGCTACGAGCAGTACTTC.

This clonotype was observed a handful of times. The chain employs TRBV15 and TRBJ2-5, with D perhaps matching TRBD2 (6 bases). V was shortened by 0 bases and J by 9 bases, with 14 bases between the two germline ends. This CDR3 comprises 14 residues. Germline V gene lookup returns CDR1 LNHNV and CDR2 YYDKDF (reference sequence). The chain's CDR3 is CATSRDFGGGAQYF. CDR3 coding DNA: TGTGCCACCAGCAGAGATTTTGGAGGAGGGGCCCAGTACTTC. Based on the CDR3 plus reference TRBV15 and TRBJ2-5, the full variable domain is DAMVIQNPRYQVTQFGKPVTLSCSQTLNHNVMYWYQQKSSQAPKLLFHYYDKDFNNEADTPDNFQSRRPNTSFCFLDIRSPGLGDTAMYLCATSRDFGGGAQYFGPGTRLLVL.

The chain couples TRBV5-1 to TRBJ2-3; 13 nucleotides match TRBD2. Germline loops: CDR1 SGHRS, CDR2 YFSETQ. The CDR3 totals 16 residues. J gave up 4 bases and V 4 bases, and 6 bases lay outside the gene matches. This CDR3 reads CASSTRTSGSADTQYF. DNA for the CDR3: TGCGCCAGCAGCACCCGGACTAGCGGGAGTGCAGATACGCAGTATTTT. The full variable domain, rest sourced from reference TRBV5-1 and TRBJ2-3, is KAGVTQTPRYLIKTRGQQVTLSCSPISGHRSVSWYQQTPGQGLQFLFEYFSETQRNKGNFPGRFSGRQFSNSRSEMNVSTLELGDSALYLCASSTRTSGSADTQYFGPGTRLTVL.

V and J are TRBV10-3 and TRBJ1-2, with 12 bases matching TRBD1. The CDR3 length is 13 residues. With 6 bases clipped from V and 6 bases from J, the junction kept 2 bases outside the gene matches. Germline CDR1 is ENHRY and CDR2 is SYGVKD. The CDR3, as DNA: TGTGCCATCAGGGGACAGGGGGCGGATGGCTACACCTTC. This codes for CAIRGQGADGYTF.

This clonotype was counted only a few times. The CDR3 here is CASSASPHRGGYQETQYF. CDR3 coding DNA: TGTGCCAGTAGTGCCTCCCCTCACAGGGGAGGGTACCAAGAGACCCAGTACTTC. The genes are TRBV19 and TRBJ2-5; D may correspond to TRBD1 or TRBD2 (7 bases each). Germline V gene lookup returns CDR1 LNHDA and CDR2 SQIVND (reference sequence). The V end was cut by 5 bases, the J end by 0 bases, with 22 bases between. There are 18 residues in the CDR3.

This chain uses TRBV11-2 with TRBJ2-5, with D perhaps given as TRBD1 or TRBD2 (5 bases each). CDR1 is SGHAT and CDR2 is FQNNGV in the germline V gene. The CDR3 spans 14 residues. V lost 5 bases and J 7 bases, leaving 17 bases between the germline ends. CDR3: CASSQRDPIGTQYF. CDR3 nucleotide sequence: TGTGCCAGCAGCCAGAGGGACCCCATAGGGACCCAGTACTTC.

The chain recombines TRBV12-5 with TRBJ1-6, with 11 bases that match TRBD1. V was pared by 6 bases and J by 4 bases, with 11 bases of the junction left unmatched. From germline, CDR1 is LGHNT and CDR2 FRNRAP. The CDR3 extends over 18 amino acids. The CDR3 DNA follows: TGTGCTAGTGGAGAGGGACAGGGGGGCGTCGGTTATAATTCACCCCTCCACTTT. The encoded protein is CASGEGQGGVGYNSPLHF. The full variable domain, its missing parts supplied by reference TRBV12-5 and TRBJ1-6, is DARVTQTPRHKVTEMGQEVTMRCQPILGHNTVFWYRQTMMQGLELLAYFRNRAPLDDSGMPKDRFSAEMPDATLATLKIQPSEPRDSAVYFCASGEGQGGVGYNSPLHFGNGTRLTVT.

The chain uses TRBV25-1 and TRBJ2-2; the D is unclear. The CDR3 consists of 15 residues. Per the germline V gene, CDR1 is MGHDK and CDR2 is SYGVNS. V was pared by 1 base and J by 3 bases, with 9 bases between. The CDR3 nucleotides read TGTGCCAGCAGTGAATTGTCTGATGACACCGGGGAGCTGTTTTTT. Encoded protein: CASSELSDDTGELFF.

This clonotype was counted between two and nine times. V usage is TRBV6-6 and J usage is TRBJ2-7; 7 bases fit TRBD2. The germline V gene encodes CDR1 MNHNY and CDR2 SVGAGI (reference sequence). CDR3 length: 11 amino acids. Unmatched junction bases numbered 1, after V lost 7 bases and J lost 4 bases. CDR3 nucleotide sequence: TGTGCCAGCATGGGGGGGTACGAGCAGTACTTC. Its translation is CASMGGYEQYF.

This clonotype occurred a few times. The chain employs TRBV11-2 and TRBJ2-7; 11 bases fit TRBD2. Germline trimming cut 5 bases from V and 2 bases from J; bases unmatched to any gene: 8. The CDR3 is made up of 16 amino acids. Germline loops: CDR1 SGHAT, CDR2 FQNNGV. The CDR3 spells CASSLPGGLAAYEQYF. The CDR3 coding sequence is TGTGCCAGCAGCCTACCGGGGGGACTAGCGGCCTACGAGCAGTACTTC.

This chain connects TRBV28 to TRBJ2-2; TRBD1 or TRBD2 may be the D gene (5 bases each). This CDR3 contains 14 residues. Trimming stripped 6 bases from V and 4 bases from J, with 12 bases between. Germline CDR1 MDHEN, CDR2 SYDVKM. CDR3 in amino acids: CASSSGQLTGELFF. Written as DNA, the CDR3 is TGTGCCAGCAGCAGCGGACAACTCACCGGGGAGCTGTTTTTT.

This clonotype was recorded a few times. The V and J genes are TRBV7-6 and TRBJ1-2, with unresolved D. There are 14 residues in the CDR3. Per germline, CDR1 SGHVS and CDR2 FNYEAQ. Between the trimmed V and J ends, which lost 0 bases and 5 bases, there was a span of 10 bases. The CDR3 loop is CASSLAAIEYGYTF. DNA of the CDR3: TGTGCCAGCAGCTTAGCGGCAATCGAATATGGCTACACCTTC.

This clonotype was recorded at least ten times. The chain couples TRBV6-5 to TRBJ1-1, with D possibly being TRBD1 (5 bases). CDR1 is MNHEY and CDR2 is SVGAGI in the germline V gene. The CDR3 extends over 17 amino acids. The ends were cut back, 3 bases at V and 11 bases at J, with 28 bases in the middle. CDR3 loop: CASSYSPTGGRSETAFF. DNA of the CDR3: TGTGCCAGCAGTTATTCCCCGACGGGGGGAAGGTCGGAAACGGCTTTCTTT.

The chain recombines TRBV27 with TRBJ1-5; no firm D call. Between the trimmed V and J ends, which lost 6 bases and 3 bases, there was a span of 9 bases. The CDR3 extends over 13 amino acids. From germline, CDR1 is MNHEY and CDR2 SMNVEV (reference sequence). The CDR3 spells CASRKGDNQPQHF. In DNA form, the CDR3 reads TGTGCCAGCAGGAAGGGAGACAATCAGCCCCAGCATTTT.

This clonotype has a count of ten or more. This chain joins TRBV6-1 and TRBJ2-1; no firm D call. The germline CDR1 and CDR2 sequences are MNHNS and SASEGT. The CDR3 is 14 residues long. V was shortened by 1 base and J by 6 bases, with 10 bases between the two germline ends. The CDR3 nucleotides read TGTGCCAGCAGTGAAGGGTTGGAATTCAATGAGCAGTTCTTC. It yields the protein CASSEGLEFNEQFF.

Ten or more counts support this clonotype. The V gene is TRBV20-1, the J gene TRBJ1-2, with a possible D match to TRBD1 (5 bases). The germline V gene has CDR1 DFQATT and CDR2 SNEGSKA (reference sequence). The CDR3 spans 13 residues. Trimming stripped 6 bases from V and 2 bases from J, with 13 bases between. Here the CDR3 reads CSAWDLVNYGYTF. CDR3 coding DNA: TGCAGTGCCTGGGACTTAGTAAACTATGGCTACACCTTC.

The gene calls are TRBV7-2 and TRBJ2-1; D is ambiguous. Per germline, CDR1 SGHTA and CDR2 FQGNSA. The CDR3 totals 13 residues. The V gene lost 8 bases and the J gene lost 3 bases, with 11 bases spanning the gap. CDR3 amino acids: CASGLEGYNEQFF. The CDR3, as DNA: TGTGCCAGCGGGTTAGAAGGCTACAATGAGCAGTTCTTC.

This clonotype was recorded many times. The chain joins TRBV6-1 to TRBJ1-3, with D maybe TRBD1 (5 bases). This CDR3 is built from 13 residues. Germline V gene lookup returns CDR1 MNHNS and CDR2 SASEGT. The ends were cut back, 8 bases at V and 4 bases at J, with 12 bases in the middle. The CDR3 nucleotides are TGTGCCAGCTCCGGGACCGCGGGAAACACCATATATTTT. It encodes CASSGTAGNTIYF.

This clonotype occurred many times. The chain has TRBV24-1 and TRBJ2-5; TRBD1 might be the D (6 bases). This CDR3 spans 15 amino acids. The V end lost 4 bases, the J end lost 1 base, and 12 bases lay between the germline ends. In germline, CDR1 is KGHDR, CDR2 SFDVKD. The CDR3 DNA reads as TGTGCCACCAGTGACCCCAGGGGCTTCCAAGAGACCCAGTACTTC. Residues: CATSDPRGFQETQYF.

At least ten counts were recorded for this clonotype. This sequence joins TRBV7-9 and TRBJ2-7, with D uncertain. The CDR3 sequence is 15 residues long. The ends were cut back, 1 base at V and 3 bases at J, with 13 bases in the middle. The germline V gene encodes CDR1 SEHNR and CDR2 FQNEAQ (reference sequence). CDR3: CASSLVWTAVYEQYF. The DNA for the CDR3 is TGTGCCAGCAGCTTAGTGTGGACGGCGGTCTACGAGCAGTACTTC.

This clonotype was detected ten times or more. The chain couples TRBV20-1 to TRBJ2-1; no definite D call. This CDR3 comprises 12 residues. From germline, CDR1 is DFQATT and CDR2 SNEGSKA (reference sequence). V gave up 2 bases and J gave up 9 bases, with 11 bases separating them. CDR3 sequence: CSARPRLSEQFF. CDR3 coding DNA: TGCAGTGCTAGACCTAGACTGAGTGAGCAGTTCTTC.

Of note for this clonotype: One end of the junction fails to match germline, which may point to a read error. The chain links TRBV7-3 to TRBJ2-1; 7 bases align to TRBD2. Per the germline V gene, CDR1 is SGHTA and CDR2 is FQGTGA. CDR3 length: 16 amino acids. CDR3 loop: CPSSSSGTTGWNEQFF. The CDR3 coding sequence is TGTCCCAGCAGCTCTTCGGGGACTACCGGGTGGAATGAGCAGTTCTTC.

This clonotype was detected a few times. The chain employs TRBV10-3 and TRBJ1-1, with TRBD1 identical over 8 bases. The CDR3 extends over 13 amino acids. CDR1 ENHRY and CDR2 SYGVKD come from the germline V gene. Trimming took 8 bases from V and 3 from J; bases not matched to a gene: 5. This chain's CDR3 is CAIVDREDTEAFF. The CDR3 DNA reads TGTGCCATCGTGGACAGGGAAGACACTGAAGCTTTCTTT.

This clonotype came up many times. The chain is built from TRBV5-8 and TRBJ1-6; no clear D gene. CDR1 is SGHTS and CDR2 is YDEGEE in the germline V gene. Between the trimmed V and J ends, which lost 4 bases and 1 base, there was a span of 12 bases. The CDR3 has 16 amino acids. CDR3 loop: CASSARELSYNSPLHF. For the CDR3, the DNA is TGTGCCAGCAGCGCCCGCGAGTTGTCCTATAATTCACCCCTCCACTTT. The full variable domain, rest sourced from reference TRBV5-8 and TRBJ1-6, is EAGVTQSPTHLIKTRGQQATLRCSPISGHTSVYWYQQALGLGLQFLLWYDEGEERNRGNFPPRFSGRQFPNYSSELNVNALELEDSALYLCASSARELSYNSPLHFGNGTRLTVT.

The chain links TRBV11-2 to TRBJ2-2; unclear D gene. The CDR3 is 14 amino acids. Looked up from germline, CDR1 is SGHAT and CDR2 is FQNNGV. With 6 bases removed from V and 0 bases from J, the gap between germline ends came to 8 bases. The CDR3 DNA sequence: TGTGCCAGCAGTAGCACTCCGAACACCGGGGAGCTGTTTTTT. This codes for CASSSTPNTGELFF. Using reference TRBV11-2 and TRBJ2-2 for the parts outside the CDR3, the full variable domain is EAGVAQSPRYKIIEKRQSVAFWCNPISGHATLYWYQQILGQGPKLLIQFQNNGVVDDSQLPKDRFSAERLKGVDSTLKIQPAKLEDSAVYLCASSSTPNTGELFFGEGSRLTVL.

The V and J genes are TRBV9 and TRBJ1-1, with D possibly TRBD1 on 5 matching bases. Deletions cut 0 bases from V and 2 bases from J, with 8 bases between. This CDR3 has 14 amino acids. Germline V lookup: CDR1 SGDLS, CDR2 YYNGEE. The CDR3 sequence: CASSVDTGNTEAFF. In nucleotides, the CDR3 is TGTGCCAGCAGCGTAGATACAGGAAACACTGAAGCTTTCTTT.

The chain recombines TRBV13 with TRBJ2-3; 8 positions match TRBD1. This CDR3 has 13 residues. Germline trimming cut 6 bases from V and 7 bases from J; bases unmatched to any gene: 6. The germline CDR1 and CDR2 sequences are PRHDT and FYEKMQ (reference sequence). The CDR3 is CASSSGGSNTQYF. CDR3 sequence (DNA): TGTGCCAGCAGTTCAGGGGGCTCGAATACGCAGTATTTT.

The chain employs TRBV7-2 and TRBJ1-1, with 7 bases that match TRBD1. This CDR3 region has 12 residues. The germline V gene encodes CDR1 SGHTA and CDR2 FQGNSA. The trim removed 5 bases at V and 11 bases at J, leaving 8 bases unmatched. In nucleotides, the CDR3 is TGTGCCAGCAGCCCGGACAGGTCAGCGGCTTTCTTT. Encoded protein: CASSPDRSAAFF.

V gene TRBV3-1 combines with J gene TRBJ2-7; 8 nucleotides line up with TRBD2. V trimming: 0 bases; J trimming: 4 bases; junction bases outside the gene matches: 8. The CDR3 has 16 residues. The germline gives CDR1 LGHDT, CDR2 YNNKEL (reference sequence). The CDR3 here is CASSQDSASGSYEQYF. Written as DNA, the CDR3 is TGTGCCAGCAGCCAAGATTCGGCTAGCGGGTCGTACGAGCAGTACTTC.